The rows below give T cell receptor beta chains drawn from one sample of a study of blood T cell repertoires in COVID-19. Only in-frame clones appear in the TCRdb table, and some are missing; sequencing was by immunoSEQ multiplex PCR. This table holds 190,000 or so clones, around four fifths found once. Source material: peripheral blood. These receptors were obtained from a man aged 55 to 70 with COVID-19, enrolled during active disease. The CDR3 runs from the conserved cysteine through the conserved F or W. The order of the fields is clone size, V gene, D gene, J gene, CDR3 protein, CDR3 DNA. The D gene is left open where the match is weak. The listing skips clone size in some rows; elsewhere it reads once, few, many or a size class.

clone_size: -; v_call: TRBV4-1; d_call: TRBD1; j_call: TRBJ2-7; cdr3_aa: CASSQGEGAMPYEQYF; cdr3_nt: TGCGCCAGCAGCCAAGGCGAGGGGGCGATGCCCTACGAGCAGTACTTC
clone_size: -; v_call: TRBV13; d_call: TRBD1; j_call: TRBJ1-1; cdr3_aa: CASSLRTGRTEAFF; cdr3_nt: TGTGCCAGCAGTCTAAGGACAGGGCGGACTGAAGCTTTCTTT
clone_size: -; v_call: TRBV11-2; d_call: TRBD2; j_call: TRBJ2-3; cdr3_aa: CASSLVAGDVADTQYF; cdr3_nt: TGTGCCAGCAGCTTAGTAGCGGGAGACGTTGCAGATACGCAGTATTTT
clone_size: -; v_call: TRBV27; d_call: -; j_call: TRBJ1-6; cdr3_aa: CASSLSPGFTPLHF; cdr3_nt: TGTGCCAGCAGTTTATCACCAGGGTTTACACCCCTCCACTTT
clone_size: -; v_call: TRBV4-1; d_call: TRBD1; j_call: TRBJ2-2; cdr3_aa: CASSHQGANTGELFF; cdr3_nt: TGCGCCAGCAGCCATCAGGGGGCGAACACCGGGGAGCTGTTTTTT
clone_size: -; v_call: TRBV5-4; d_call: TRBD2; j_call: TRBJ2-1; cdr3_aa: CASTLGGGRGYNEQFF; cdr3_nt: TGTGCCAGCACCCTCGGGGGCGGGAGGGGTTACAATGAGCAGTTCTTC
clone_size: -; v_call: TRBV5-1; d_call: -; j_call: TRBJ1-4; cdr3_aa: CASSSGDIYEKLFF; cdr3_nt: TGCGCCAGCAGCTCCGGCGACATCTATGAAAAACTGTTTTTT
clone_size: few; v_call: TRBV9; d_call: -; j_call: TRBJ1-1; cdr3_aa: CASSPRGQVNTEAFF; cdr3_nt: TGTGCCAGCAGCCCCAGGGGCCAGGTGAACACTGAAGCTTTCTTT
clone_size: -; v_call: TRBV6-5; d_call: -; j_call: TRBJ1-6; cdr3_aa: CASSRENNSPLHF; cdr3_nt: TGTGCCAGCAGTCGGGAAAACAATTCACCCCTCCACTTT
clone_size: -; v_call: TRBV5-4; d_call: TRBD2; j_call: TRBJ2-1; cdr3_aa: CASSLLAGVYHEQFF; cdr3_nt: TGTGCCAGCAGTCTGCTAGCGGGAGTGTACCATGAGCAGTTCTTC
clone_size: -; v_call: TRBV19; d_call: TRBD1; j_call: TRBJ2-5; cdr3_aa: CASSIFTGGGQETQYF; cdr3_nt: TGTGCCAGTAGTATATTCACAGGGGGTGGGCAAGAGACCCAGTACTTC
clone_size: -; v_call: TRBV4-2; d_call: -; j_call: TRBJ1-3; cdr3_aa: CASSQAFRGSGNTIYF; cdr3_nt: TGTGCCAGCAGCCAAGCCTTTCGGGGGAGTGGAAACACCATATATTTT
clone_size: -; v_call: TRBV7-8; d_call: -; j_call: TRBJ2-7; cdr3_aa: CASSSQGRSAGYEQYF; cdr3_nt: TGTGCCAGCAGTTCACAGGGACGGTCGGCCGGGTACGAGCAGTACTTC
clone_size: -; v_call: TRBV5-1; d_call: TRBD1; j_call: TRBJ1-3; cdr3_aa: CASRQGTAGNTIYF; cdr3_nt: TGCGCCAGCAGACAAGGGACAGCTGGAAACACCATATATTTT
clone_size: -; v_call: TRBV9; d_call: -; j_call: TRBJ1-2; cdr3_aa: CASSPREEIQGYTF; cdr3_nt: TGTGCCAGCAGCCCGAGGGAGGAGATTCAAGGCTACACCTTC
clone_size: once; v_call: TRBV9; d_call: -; j_call: TRBJ2-5; cdr3_aa: CASTGVGETQYF; cdr3_nt: TGTGCCAGCACGGGAGTGGGAGAGACCCAGTACTTC
clone_size: -; v_call: TRBV28; d_call: TRBD2; j_call: TRBJ2-1; cdr3_aa: CASRLGLARNEQFF; cdr3_nt: TGTGCCAGCCGGCTAGGACTAGCGAGGAATGAGCAGTTCTTC
clone_size: -; v_call: TRBV6-1; d_call: -; j_call: TRBJ1-2; cdr3_aa: CASREALLRQGGGYTF; cdr3_nt: TGTGCCAGCAGGGAAGCCCTCCTACGGCAGGGTGGCGGCTACACCTTC
clone_size: -; v_call: TRBV5-4; d_call: TRBD1; j_call: TRBJ1-3; cdr3_aa: CASSPGTGGWNTIYF; cdr3_nt: TGTGCCAGCAGCCCAGGGACAGGGGGCTGGAACACCATATATTTT
clone_size: -; v_call: TRBV10-2; d_call: -; j_call: TRBJ1-2; cdr3_aa: CASSELGQRLAF; cdr3_nt: TGCGCCAGCAGTGAGCTAGGACAGCGGCTCGCCTTC
clone_size: -; v_call: TRBV18; d_call: TRBD1; j_call: TRBJ2-5; cdr3_aa: CASLRGRGETQYF; cdr3_nt: TGTGCCAGCCTCAGGGGGCGCGGGGAGACCCAGTACTTC
clone_size: -; v_call: TRBV28; d_call: -; j_call: TRBJ1-2; cdr3_aa: CASSLWRDPSNYGYTF; cdr3_nt: TGTGCCAGCAGTTTATGGCGGGACCCCTCTAACTATGGCTACACCTTC
clone_size: -; v_call: TRBV6-5; d_call: -; j_call: TRBJ2-7; cdr3_aa: CASSPGQIYEQYF; cdr3_nt: TGTGCCAGCAGCCCCGGACAGATTTACGAGCAGTACTTC
clone_size: -; v_call: TRBV24-1; d_call: -; j_call: TRBJ2-3; cdr3_aa: CATSEAGRGTDTQYF; cdr3_nt: TGTGCCACCAGTGAGGCGGGCCGGGGCACAGATACGCAGTATTTT
clone_size: -; v_call: TRBV6-2/TRBV6-3; d_call: TRBD1; j_call: TRBJ2-7; cdr3_aa: CASSFAPRDRVYEQYF; cdr3_nt: TGTGCCAGCAGTTTCGCGCCCCGGGACAGGGTCTACGAGCAGTACTTC
clone_size: -; v_call: TRBV5-4; d_call: -; j_call: TRBJ1-2; cdr3_aa: CASSSGGELFYTF; cdr3_nt: TGTGCCAGCAGCTCGGGGGGGGAATTATTCTACACCTTC
clone_size: once; v_call: TRBV9; d_call: -; j_call: TRBJ2-3; cdr3_aa: CASSGQIYTDTQYF; cdr3_nt: TGTGCCAGCAGCGGACAAATATACACAGATACGCAGTATTTT
clone_size: -; v_call: TRBV7-3; d_call: TRBD1; j_call: TRBJ2-1; cdr3_aa: CASSPGTGVRYEQFF; cdr3_nt: TGTGCCAGCAGCCCGGGGACAGGGGTTCGGTATGAGCAGTTCTTC
clone_size: many; v_call: TRBV6-5; d_call: TRBD2; j_call: TRBJ2-7; cdr3_aa: CASRGGTTSYEQYF; cdr3_nt: TGTGCCAGCAGAGGAGGGACTACCTCCTACGAGCAGTACTTC
clone_size: -; v_call: TRBV5-1; d_call: TRBD1; j_call: TRBJ1-1; cdr3_aa: CASSLGQGLNTEAFF; cdr3_nt: TGCGCCAGCAGCTTGGGACAGGGATTGAACACTGAAGCTTTCTTT
clone_size: -; v_call: TRBV7-9; d_call: TRBD1; j_call: TRBJ1-1; cdr3_aa: CASSPRVGQDGAFF; cdr3_nt: TGTGCCAGCAGCCCCCGAGTGGGACAGGATGGAGCTTTCTTT
clone_size: -; v_call: TRBV14; d_call: TRBD1; j_call: TRBJ1-1; cdr3_aa: CASSLDRVNTEAFF; cdr3_nt: TGTGCCAGCAGCCTGGACAGGGTGAACACTGAAGCTTTCTTT
clone_size: -; v_call: TRBV7-6; d_call: -; j_call: TRBJ2-1; cdr3_aa: CASSFDYLSSYNEQFF; cdr3_nt: TGTGCCAGCAGCTTTGACTACCTAAGCTCCTACAATGAGCAGTTCTTC
clone_size: -; v_call: TRBV4-2; d_call: -; j_call: TRBJ1-1; cdr3_aa: CASRPGTYGYGTEAFF; cdr3_nt: TGTGCCAGCAGGCCCGGGACATATGGTTATGGCACTGAAGCTTTCTTT
clone_size: -; v_call: TRBV3-1/TRBV3-2; d_call: TRBD2; j_call: TRBJ2-5; cdr3_aa: CASSIRTSGRAETQYF; cdr3_nt: TGTGCCAGCAGCATTCGGACTAGCGGGAGGGCCGAGACCCAGTACTTC
clone_size: -; v_call: TRBV3-1/TRBV3-2; d_call: -; j_call: TRBJ2-3; cdr3_aa: CASSQDRGLLTDTQYF; cdr3_nt: TGTGCCAGCAGCCAAGATCGAGGACTCCTCACAGATACGCAGTATTTT
clone_size: -; v_call: TRBV5-1; d_call: -; j_call: TRBJ1-3; cdr3_aa: CASSLNGLPSGNTIYF; cdr3_nt: TGCGCCAGCAGCTTGAACGGACTCCCTTCTGGAAACACCATATATTTT
clone_size: -; v_call: TRBV7-2; d_call: -; j_call: TRBJ2-5; cdr3_aa: CASSSRGSQETQYF; cdr3_nt: TGTGCCAGCAGCTCCAGGGGAAGCCAAGAGACCCAGTACTTC
clone_size: once; v_call: TRBV7-8; d_call: TRBD1; j_call: TRBJ2-4; cdr3_aa: CASSRDRVTDIQYF; cdr3_nt: TGTGCCAGCAGCCGGGACAGGGTAACGGACATTCAGTACTTC
clone_size: -; v_call: TRBV27; d_call: TRBD2; j_call: TRBJ2-5; cdr3_aa: CASSFALAGGPGTQYF; cdr3_nt: TGTGCCAGCAGTTTCGCACTAGCGGGAGGGCCAGGGACCCAGTACTTC
clone_size: -; v_call: TRBV5-1; d_call: TRBD1; j_call: TRBJ1-1; cdr3_aa: CASHEGQVFTEAFF; cdr3_nt: TGCGCCAGCCACGAGGGACAGGTTTTCACTGAAGCTTTCTTT
clone_size: -; v_call: TRBV29-1; d_call: -; j_call: TRBJ2-5; cdr3_aa: CSVPGSPETQYF; cdr3_nt: TGCAGCGTTCCCGGGTCCCCAGAGACCCAGTACTTC
clone_size: once; v_call: TRBV7-3; d_call: TRBD1; j_call: TRBJ1-6; cdr3_aa: CASSAGQGIHSPLHF; cdr3_nt: TGTGCCAGCAGCGCGGGACAGGGGATCCATTCACCCCTCCACTTT
clone_size: -; v_call: TRBV6-5; d_call: TRBD1; j_call: TRBJ1-2; cdr3_aa: CASRGTAGDYGYTF; cdr3_nt: TGTGCCAGCAGGGGGACAGCTGGGGACTATGGCTACACCTTC
clone_size: -; v_call: TRBV7-2; d_call: -; j_call: TRBJ1-1; cdr3_aa: CASSPRGGGTEAFF; cdr3_nt: TGTGCCAGCAGCCCCCGGGGAGGAGGCACTGAAGCTTTCTTT
clone_size: -; v_call: TRBV30; d_call: -; j_call: TRBJ1-2; cdr3_aa: CAWTGERGYGYTF; cdr3_nt: TGTGCCTGGACAGGGGAAAGAGGCTATGGCTACACCTTC
clone_size: once; v_call: TRBV5-1; d_call: TRBD2; j_call: TRBJ2-7; cdr3_aa: CASSSGTSGSEQYF; cdr3_nt: TGCGCCAGCAGCTCCGGGACTAGCGGGAGCGAGCAGTACTTC
clone_size: -; v_call: TRBV16; d_call: -; j_call: TRBJ1-6; cdr3_aa: CASSQPKDRYRSYNSPLHF; cdr3_nt: TGTGCCAGCAGCCAACCAAAGGATCGTTACAGGAGCTATAATTCACCCCTCCACTTT
clone_size: -; v_call: TRBV11-2; d_call: TRBD1; j_call: TRBJ1-3; cdr3_aa: CASSLVQGANTIYF; cdr3_nt: TGTGCCAGCAGCTTAGTGCAGGGGGCCAACACCATATATTTT
clone_size: -; v_call: TRBV5-1; d_call: TRBD2; j_call: TRBJ2-1; cdr3_aa: CASSLASGSSSYNEQFF; cdr3_nt: TGCGCCAGCAGCTTGGCTAGCGGGAGCAGCTCCTACAATGAGCAGTTCTTC
clone_size: once; v_call: TRBV28; d_call: -; j_call: TRBJ1-4; cdr3_aa: CASSLAQPLNEKLFF; cdr3_nt: TGTGCCAGCAGTTTGGCACAGCCACTTAATGAAAAACTGTTTTTT
clone_size: -; v_call: TRBV29-1; d_call: -; j_call: TRBJ2-2; cdr3_aa: CSGRLGAGAGELFF; cdr3_nt: TGCAGCGGGCGGCTGGGGGCGGGGGCCGGGGAGCTGTTTTTT
clone_size: -; v_call: TRBV4-1; d_call: -; j_call: TRBJ1-4; cdr3_aa: CASSQPIRGASNEKLFF; cdr3_nt: TGCGCCAGCAGCCAGCCTATTCGGGGGGCGAGTAATGAAAAACTGTTTTTT